The source of this T cell receptor (beta chain) is a study of long-term antiretroviral therapy in people with HIV. Regarding the study as a whole: Information on adherence, resistance and therapy changes was unavailable. Repertoires looked antigen-experienced, with only a slight naive shift after ART.

The germline gives CDR1 MNHEY, CDR2 SVGAGI. V lost 3 bases and J 6 bases, leaving 11 bases between the germline ends. The CDR3 covers 13 residues. Version v3.0 of the immunoSEQ assay was performed at survey level. Sequencing had a target that covered roughly 40,000-55,000 T-cell genomes per sample. Sequencing used immunoSEQ multiplex PCR; TCRdb keeps in-frame clones, though not all of them. The sample has some 16,000 clones, over 70% seen once. This clone appeared once. Antigen unknown. Only United States sites treated participants with HIV. The origin of this receptor is a woman between 40 and 55 years old with HIV. The genes are TRBV6-5 and TRBJ1-1; D uncertain. The sample here was unsorted PBMCs, taken 2.3 years after starting antiretroviral therapy. CDR3 sequence (DNA): TGTGCCAGCAGTTATAATCGGCCCCCTGAAGCTTTCTTT. Amino acids: CASSYNRPPEAFF.